What follows are 8 T cell receptor beta chains derived from one specimen sequenced in a study of response to subunit inactivated influenza vaccine listed by TCRdb under 2018. Libraries were constructed by RT-PCR. The sequencing machine was an Illumina HiSeq 2500. TCRdb reprocessed the public reads (quality trimming at Q25 with fastp, clone calling with MiXCR) and kept in-frame beta chains. Entries are consolidated by CDR3 protein sequence, retaining the most common genes and DNA. This sample is represented by more than 700,000 distinct CDR3 sequences; about 20% of them were singletons. Jointly, the top ten make up roughly 10% of the sample. Source: PBMCs from blood, taken 5 days after vaccination. The origin of the receptors is a man aged 50-59 years who received an inactivated influenza vaccine. Donor details come from another sample of the same person, matched by shared clones.

The gene calls are TRBV15 and TRBJ2-1, with TRBD2 matching 7 bases. CDR1 and CDR2 (germline): LNHNV, YYDKDF (reference sequence). The CDR3 runs 15 residues. The J segment lost 1 base and the V segment lost 5 bases, leaving 5 bases of the junction unmatched. CDR3 coding DNA: TGTGCCACCAGCGGGAGCGGGAAGTCCTACAATGAGCAGTTCTTC. This gives the protein CATSGSGKSYNEQFF.

CDR3 protein: CASSNSRGYF. CDR3 coding DNA: TGTGCCAGCAGCAATTCCCGGGGGTATTTT. V and J are TRBV21-1 and TRBJ2-3; TRBD1, as called in the table, went unchecked against the DNA. TRBV21-1 is classified as a pseudogene. This CDR3 is 10 amino acids long.

The chain links TRBV5-1 to TRBJ1-6; D not certain. Deletions cut 5 bases from V and 6 bases from J, with 15 bases between. The CDR3 totals 15 residues. CDR1 is SGHRS, CDR2 YFSETQ, per germline. The CDR3 loop reads CASREVTPANSPLHF. The CDR3, as DNA: TGCGCCAGCAGAGAGGTGACACCGGCTAATTCACCCCTCCACTTT.

This rearrangement joins TRBV5-1 to TRBJ2-5, with 10 nucleotides matching TRBD2. The CDR3 totals 15 residues. Germline V gene data show CDR1 as SGHRS and CDR2 as YFSETQ. Trimming cost V 0 bases and J 5 bases; bases outside gene matches: 4. CDR3 in amino acids: CASSLVTSGEETQYF. The CDR3 DNA sequence: TGCGCCAGCAGCTTGGTAACTAGCGGGGAGGAGACCCAGTACTTC.

The chain carries TRBV20-1 and TRBJ2-1; 15 bases align to TRBD2. The germline V gene encodes CDR1 DFQATT and CDR2 SNEGSKA (reference sequence). After removal of 2 bases from V and 7 bases from J, the junction contained 3 bases not matched to a gene. This CDR3 has 15 amino acids. This CDR3 reads CSARPGTSGRNEQFF. CDR3 in DNA: TGCAGTGCTAGACCCGGGACTAGCGGGAGGAATGAGCAGTTCTTC.

The chain couples TRBV15 to TRBJ2-5; tentatively, D is TRBD1 (6 bases). Germline V CDR1 and CDR2: LNHNV, YYDKDF (reference sequence). The CDR3 contains 15 residues. The germline V and J ends were trimmed by 0 bases and 4 bases, with 12 bases remaining between them. The CDR3: CATSRDSQGRETQYF. CDR3 nucleotides: TGTGCCACCAGCAGAGATAGCCAGGGGCGAGAGACCCAGTACTTC.

This chain connects TRBV30 to TRBJ2-7; 13 nucleotides match TRBD2. Germline V gene sequence: CDR1 GTSNPN, CDR2 SVGIG (reference sequence). The CDR3 is 16 residues long. The trim removed 2 bases at V and 4 bases at J, leaving 8 bases unmatched. CDR3 loop: CAWSPTGTSGIYEQYF. The CDR3 DNA sequence: TGTGCCTGGAGTCCTACCGGGACTAGCGGGATTTACGAGCAGTACTTC.

This chain connects TRBV27 to TRBJ2-7; perhaps D is TRBD1 or TRBD2 (5 bases each). The CDR3 is made up of 13 amino acids. Germline CDR1 is MNHEY and CDR2 is SMNVEV (reference sequence). V lost 2 bases to trimming and J lost 6 bases, with 11 bases between them. The CDR3 bases are TGTGCCAGCAGTTTAGGGGGAGTCCGCGAGCAGTACTTC. It encodes CASSLGGVREQYF.